Listed below are T cell receptor beta chains from one sample, sequenced in a study of regulatory T cells in long-lasting Graves disease. In TCRdb, the multiplex PCR reads were re-called with MiXCR into one record per CDR3 protein. This table holds approximately 310,000 distinct CDR3 sequences, under 20% found once. The input for sequencing was peripheral blood mononuclear cells (PBMCs), taken at new diagnosis, from a patient treated with antithyroid drugs. All receptors derive from a female donor with Graves disease. The CDR3 runs from the conserved cysteine through the conserved F or W. The order of the fields is clone size, V gene, D gene, J gene, CDR3 protein, CDR3 DNA. D genes are given only for firm matches. Some rows mark clone size as missing; the rest say once, few, many or name a class of expanded clone.

clone_size: many
v_call: TRBV30
d_call: -
j_call: TRBJ1-2
cdr3_aa: CAWSPWDYGYTF
cdr3_nt: TGTGCCTGGAGTCCATGGGACTATGGCTACACCTTC

clone_size: many
v_call: TRBV10-3
d_call: TRBD2
j_call: TRBJ2-1
cdr3_aa: CAISESGLAGKFF
cdr3_nt: TGTGCCATCAGTGAGTCGGGGCTAGCGGGGAAGTTCTTC

clone_size: few
v_call: TRBV28
d_call: -
j_call: TRBJ1-3
cdr3_aa: CASGGDGNTIYF
cdr3_nt: TGTGCCAGCGGAGGGGATGGAAACACCATATATTTT

clone_size: many
v_call: TRBV27
d_call: TRBD1
j_call: TRBJ2-1
cdr3_aa: CASSLQQGASNEQFF
cdr3_nt: TGTGCCAGCAGTTTACAACAGGGGGCCAGCAATGAGCAGTTCTTC

clone_size: many
v_call: TRBV5-1
d_call: -
j_call: TRBJ2-2
cdr3_aa: CASSSRGGSTGELFF
cdr3_nt: TGCGCCAGCAGCTCCAGGGGTGGGAGCACCGGGGAGCTGTTTTTT

clone_size: -
v_call: TRBV6-2/TRBV6-3
d_call: TRBD2
j_call: TRBJ2-5
cdr3_aa: CASSRAGGPGETQYF
cdr3_nt: TGTGCCAGCAGCCGAGCGGGAGGGCCGGGTGAGACCCAGTACTTC

clone_size: -
v_call: TRBV27
d_call: -
j_call: TRBJ1-1
cdr3_aa: CASSPFGTEAFF
cdr3_nt: TGTGCCAGCAGCCCCTTCGGCACTGAAGCTTTCTTT

clone_size: -
v_call: TRBV20-1
d_call: TRBD2
j_call: TRBJ2-2
cdr3_aa: CSAALAGGPTGELFF
cdr3_nt: TGCAGTGCTGCCCTAGCGGGAGGGCCAACCGGGGAGCTGTTTTTT

clone_size: many
v_call: TRBV7-2
d_call: -
j_call: TRBJ2-1
cdr3_aa: CASSLAARGYNEQFF
cdr3_nt: TGTGCCAGCAGCTTAGCTGCCAGGGGCTACAATGAGCAGTTCTTC

clone_size: -
v_call: TRBV3-1
d_call: -
j_call: TRBJ2-4
cdr3_aa: CASSEDEGTYQCF
cdr3_nt: TGTGCCAGCAGCGAAGATGAAGGAACGTATCAGTGCTTC

clone_size: many
v_call: TRBV5-1
d_call: TRBD2
j_call: TRBJ2-7
cdr3_aa: CASSLTAGSPYEQYF
cdr3_nt: TGCGCCAGCAGCTTGACAGCGGGGAGCCCCTACGAGCAGTACTTC

clone_size: few
v_call: TRBV7-9
d_call: TRBD2
j_call: TRBJ2-7
cdr3_aa: CASSLTSGRKYEQYF
cdr3_nt: TGTGCCAGCAGCTTAACTAGCGGGAGGAAATACGAGCAGTACTTC

clone_size: many
v_call: TRBV28
d_call: TRBD2
j_call: TRBJ2-3
cdr3_aa: CATQSGGAKGTQYF
cdr3_nt: TGTGCCACCCAAAGCGGGGGCGCAAAGGGTACGCAGTATTTT

clone_size: many
v_call: TRBV6-9
d_call: TRBD1
j_call: TRBJ2-7
cdr3_aa: CASSYTGDAYEQYF
cdr3_nt: TGTGCCAGCAGTTACACAGGGGACGCCTACGAGCAGTACTTC

clone_size: few
v_call: TRBV6-1
d_call: TRBD2
j_call: TRBJ2-5
cdr3_aa: CASNGLAGSKGETQYF
cdr3_nt: TGTGCCAGCAACGGACTAGCGGGATCAAAAGGAGAGACCCAGTACTTC

clone_size: many
v_call: TRBV27
d_call: -
j_call: TRBJ2-3
cdr3_aa: CASSLSRADTQYF
cdr3_nt: TGTGCCAGCAGTTTATCGAGAGCAGATACGCAGTATTTT

clone_size: many
v_call: TRBV20-1
d_call: -
j_call: TRBJ2-3
cdr3_aa: CSAREFQGSTDTQYF
cdr3_nt: TGCAGTGCTAGAGAATTTCAGGGAAGCACAGATACGCAGTATTTT

clone_size: many
v_call: TRBV2
d_call: -
j_call: TRBJ2-3
cdr3_aa: CASSKDDRSRTDTQYF
cdr3_nt: TGTGCCAGCAGTAAGGATGACAGGTCCCGCACAGATACGCAGTATTTT

clone_size: few
v_call: TRBV4-1
d_call: -
j_call: TRBJ1-3
cdr3_aa: CASSGVNAGNTIYF
cdr3_nt: TGCGCCAGCAGTGGGGTGAACGCTGGAAACACCATATATTTT

clone_size: many
v_call: TRBV11-3
d_call: TRBD2
j_call: TRBJ2-1
cdr3_aa: CASSWGREDDEQFF
cdr3_nt: TGTGCCAGCAGCTGGGGGCGGGAGGATGATGAGCAGTTCTTC

clone_size: few
v_call: TRBV6-1
d_call: TRBD2
j_call: TRBJ2-1
cdr3_aa: CASSNSGRVEFF
cdr3_nt: TGTGCCAGCAGTAATAGCGGGAGGGTGGAGTTCTTC

clone_size: many
v_call: TRBV3-1
d_call: -
j_call: TRBJ2-7
cdr3_aa: CASSGRGAAEHSYEQYF
cdr3_nt: TGTGCCAGCAGCGGAAGAGGTGCAGCGGAGCACTCCTACGAGCAGTACTTC

clone_size: many
v_call: TRBV12-3/TRBV12-4
d_call: -
j_call: TRBJ1-1
cdr3_aa: CASSLAPGKNTEAFF
cdr3_nt: TGTGCCAGCAGTTTAGCGCCAGGGAAGAACACTGAAGCTTTCTTT

clone_size: many
v_call: TRBV24-1
d_call: -
j_call: TRBJ2-1
cdr3_aa: CATSDRRLGFNEQFF
cdr3_nt: TGTGCCACCAGTGACCGGCGTCTTGGATTCAATGAGCAGTTCTTC

clone_size: -
v_call: TRBV9
d_call: TRBD1
j_call: TRBJ1-1
cdr3_aa: CASSQRGAGTANTEAFF
cdr3_nt: TGTGCCAGCAGCCAAAGGGGGGCCGGGACAGCGAACACTGAAGCTTTCTTT

clone_size: -
v_call: TRBV12-3/TRBV12-4
d_call: TRBD2
j_call: TRBJ2-3
cdr3_aa: CASSQTSGRPPADTQYF
cdr3_nt: TGTGCCAGCAGCCAGACTAGCGGGAGGCCCCCCGCAGATACGCAGTATTTT

clone_size: many
v_call: TRBV19
d_call: -
j_call: TRBJ1-1
cdr3_aa: CASSILRRADMRNTEAFF
cdr3_nt: TGTGCCAGTAGTATTCTTCGGCGGGCTGACATGCGGAACACTGAAGCTTTCTTT

clone_size: -
v_call: TRBV7-9
d_call: -
j_call: TRBJ2-7
cdr3_aa: CASSLPQGREQYF
cdr3_nt: TGTGCCAGCAGCTTGCCACAAGGGAGGGAGCAGTACTTC

clone_size: -
v_call: TRBV20-1
d_call: -
j_call: TRBJ2-5
cdr3_aa: CSARRPQGRETQYF
cdr3_nt: TGCAGTGCTAGAAGGCCCCAGGGTAGGGAGACCCAGTACTTC

clone_size: -
v_call: TRBV9
d_call: -
j_call: TRBJ1-4
cdr3_aa: CASSVQGNSNEKLFF
cdr3_nt: TGTGCCAGCAGCGTCCAGGGTAATTCTAATGAAAAACTGTTTTTT

clone_size: many
v_call: TRBV12-3/TRBV12-4
d_call: -
j_call: TRBJ2-3
cdr3_aa: CASVEGGGADTQYF
cdr3_nt: TGTGCCAGCGTAGAGGGAGGAGGGGCAGATACGCAGTATTTT

clone_size: many
v_call: TRBV11-2
d_call: -
j_call: TRBJ1-2
cdr3_aa: CASSVGTHPSNGYTF
cdr3_nt: TGTGCCAGCAGCGTCGGGACTCATCCCTCCAATGGCTACACCTTC

clone_size: few
v_call: TRBV5-6
d_call: -
j_call: TRBJ1-2
cdr3_aa: CASSPGDGFPYGYTF
cdr3_nt: TGTGCCAGCAGCCCGGGAGACGGATTTCCCTATGGCTACACCTTC

clone_size: many
v_call: TRBV12-3/TRBV12-4
d_call: TRBD2
j_call: TRBJ2-5
cdr3_aa: CASSLARGASGRMETQYF
cdr3_nt: TGTGCCAGCAGTTTAGCGCGGGGGGCTAGCGGGAGGATGGAGACCCAGTACTTC

clone_size: once
v_call: TRBV2
d_call: -
j_call: TRBJ1-1
cdr3_aa: CASRNTREGEAFF
cdr3_nt: TGTGCCAGCAGAAATACCAGGGAGGGTGAAGCTTTCTTT

clone_size: many
v_call: TRBV20-1
d_call: TRBD2
j_call: TRBJ2-5
cdr3_aa: CSARDARAGEETQYF
cdr3_nt: TGCAGTGCTAGAGATGCGCGAGCGGGAGAAGAGACCCAGTACTTC

clone_size: many
v_call: TRBV11-3
d_call: TRBD1
j_call: TRBJ2-3
cdr3_aa: CASSYAGTGETDTQYF
cdr3_nt: TGTGCCAGCAGCTACGCCGGGACAGGGGAAACAGATACGCAGTATTTT

clone_size: -
v_call: TRBV3-1
d_call: -
j_call: TRBJ2-3
cdr3_aa: CASSPALDTQYF
cdr3_nt: TGTGCCAGCAGCCCGGCCCTAGATACGCAGTATTTT

clone_size: many
v_call: TRBV24-1
d_call: TRBD1
j_call: TRBJ2-2
cdr3_aa: CATSDKGTANTGELFF
cdr3_nt: TGTGCCACCAGTGACAAGGGGACAGCGAACACCGGGGAGCTGTTTTTT

clone_size: few
v_call: TRBV5-1
d_call: -
j_call: TRBJ1-1
cdr3_aa: CASSADSVNTEAFF
cdr3_nt: TGCGCCAGCAGCGCGGACAGTGTGAACACTGAAGCTTTCTTT

clone_size: many
v_call: TRBV15
d_call: -
j_call: TRBJ2-5
cdr3_aa: CATSRGGDGQETQYF
cdr3_nt: TGTGCCACCAGCAGAGGGGGAGACGGCCAAGAGACCCAGTACTTC

clone_size: many
v_call: TRBV19
d_call: TRBD1
j_call: TRBJ2-7
cdr3_aa: CASSLRGERWQGASYEQYF
cdr3_nt: TGTGCCAGTAGTCTCAGGGGGGAGAGATGGCAGGGGGCTTCCTACGAGCAGTACTTC

clone_size: many
v_call: TRBV7-8
d_call: TRBD2
j_call: TRBJ2-3
cdr3_aa: CASSPRRAGADTQYF
cdr3_nt: TGTGCCAGCAGCCCCCGGCGAGCGGGGGCAGATACGCAGTATTTT

clone_size: many
v_call: TRBV20-1
d_call: TRBD1
j_call: TRBJ2-3
cdr3_aa: CSASPPIGQGRVDTQYF
cdr3_nt: TGCAGTGCTTCTCCCCCTATCGGACAGGGGCGGGTGGATACGCAGTATTTT

clone_size: many
v_call: TRBV12-5
d_call: TRBD1
j_call: TRBJ2-3
cdr3_aa: CASGPGQSTDTQYF
cdr3_nt: TGTGCTAGTGGGCCGGGACAGAGCACAGATACGCAGTATTTT

clone_size: many
v_call: TRBV2
d_call: -
j_call: TRBJ2-3
cdr3_aa: CASTRGVDTQYF
cdr3_nt: TGTGCCAGCACTCGTGGCGTAGATACGCAGTATTTT

clone_size: many
v_call: TRBV6-2/TRBV6-3
d_call: -
j_call: TRBJ2-3
cdr3_aa: CASSPVPDTQYF
cdr3_nt: TGTGCCAGCAGCCCCGTCCCAGATACGCAGTATTTT

clone_size: many
v_call: TRBV2
d_call: TRBD1
j_call: TRBJ1-1
cdr3_aa: CASRDDRDSTEAFF
cdr3_nt: TGTGCCAGCAGGGACGACAGGGATTCGACTGAAGCTTTCTTT

clone_size: -
v_call: TRBV2
d_call: -
j_call: TRBJ2-5
cdr3_aa: CASTYARKETQYF
cdr3_nt: TGTGCCAGCACCTACGCGCGAAAAGAGACCCAGTACTTC

clone_size: -
v_call: TRBV30
d_call: -
j_call: TRBJ1-1
cdr3_aa: CAWSDLGGNTEAFF
cdr3_nt: TGTGCCTGGAGTGACCTAGGGGGGAACACTGAAGCTTTCTTT

clone_size: few
v_call: TRBV11-3
d_call: -
j_call: TRBJ2-1
cdr3_aa: CASSAASNRRDEQFF
cdr3_nt: TGTGCCAGCAGCGCCGCTTCGAATCGCCGGGATGAGCAGTTCTTC